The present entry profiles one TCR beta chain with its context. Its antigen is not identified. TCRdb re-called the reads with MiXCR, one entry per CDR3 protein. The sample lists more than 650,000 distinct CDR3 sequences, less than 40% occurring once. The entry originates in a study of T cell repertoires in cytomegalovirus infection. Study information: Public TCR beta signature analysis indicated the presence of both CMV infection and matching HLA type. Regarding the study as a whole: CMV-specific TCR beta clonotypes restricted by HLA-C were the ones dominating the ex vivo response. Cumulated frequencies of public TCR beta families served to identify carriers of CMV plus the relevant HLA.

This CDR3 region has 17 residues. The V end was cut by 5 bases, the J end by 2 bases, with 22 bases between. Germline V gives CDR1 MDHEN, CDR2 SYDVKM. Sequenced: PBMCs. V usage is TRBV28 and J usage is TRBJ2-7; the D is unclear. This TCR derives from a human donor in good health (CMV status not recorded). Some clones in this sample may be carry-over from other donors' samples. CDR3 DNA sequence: TGTGCCAGCAGTCCGAACTTTCTCGGTCAGGCGCCCTACGAGCAGTACTTC. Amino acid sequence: CASSPNFLGQAPYEQYF.